Listed here are 30 T cell receptor beta chains from one sample, sequenced in a study of blood T cells in healthy people across ages. The second PCR ran roughly 6 to 11 cycles with a sample-barcoded 5' primer and J-beta primers. TCRdb analysed the 5' RACE reads with MiXCR anew, one entry per CDR3 protein. This table holds a few hundred thousand distinct CDR3 sequences, 27% found once. Material for sequencing was blood. The receptor source for this set is a woman between 70 and 85 years old in good health.

The chain uses TRBV18 and TRBJ2-5, with TRBD1 matching 8 bases. TRBJ2-7 matches the DNA end more closely, so the J call is doubtful. Germline assignment: CDR1 KGHSH and CDR2 LQKENI. The CDR3 covers 15 residues. The DNA for the CDR3 is TGTGCCAGCTCCCAAGATAGGACAGGGTCCTACGAGCAGTACTTC. Its protein is CASSQDRTGSYEQYF.

Of note for this clonotype: Relative to the germline gene, one junction end is altered; a read error may explain this. The CDR3 region has the DNA TGTGCCAGCAGGCTGGCGGGACTAGCTTTGAACTTC. Its protein product is CASRLAGLALNF. The chain couples TRBV13 to TRBJ2-5, with 9 bases that match TRBD2. The CDR3 extends over 12 amino acids. CDR1 and CDR2 from the germline V gene are PRHDT and FYEKMQ (reference sequence).

This chain connects TRBV27 to TRBJ2-7; the match to TRBD1 covers 7 bases. The ends lost 4 bases at V and 1 base at J; junction bases unmatched: 4. This CDR3 is built from 14 residues. Per germline, CDR1 MNHEY and CDR2 SMNVEV (reference sequence). CDR3 sequence reads: CASSYRGESYEQYF. In DNA form, the CDR3 reads TGTGCCAGCAGTTACAGGGGAGAATCCTACGAGCAGTACTTC.

This clonotype was seen a handful of times. The chain couples TRBV4-2 to TRBJ2-6; TRBD2 agrees at 8 bases. This CDR3 region has 14 residues. Germline CDR1 and CDR2: LGHNA and YNFKEQ. V was clipped by 8 bases and J by 0 bases; unmatched bases: 0. CDR3 DNA: TGTGCCAGCGGGACTAGCTCTGGGGCCAACGTCCTGACTTTC. This codes for CASGTSSGANVLTF.

This clonotype was observed a few times. This sequence joins TRBV4-1 and TRBJ1-2, with 8 bases aligning to TRBD1. This CDR3 comprises 14 residues. The V and J ends lost 2 bases and 8 bases, in that order; junction bases with no gene match: 7. Looked up from germline, CDR1 is MGHRA and CDR2 is YSYEKL. The CDR3 sequence is CASSQPDRGGGYTF. Here the CDR3 DNA reads TGCGCCAGCAGCCAACCCGACAGGGGAGGAGGCTACACCTTC.

This clonotype was observed a handful of times. One junction end does not reproduce the germline sequence, and a read error may be involved. This rearrangement joins TRBV5-1 to TRBJ2-5, with a possible D match to TRBD2 (6 bases). CDR1 is SGHRS, CDR2 YFSETQ, per germline. The CDR3 contains 13 residues. This CDR3 reads CASSGGTRETRYF. CDR3 DNA: TGCGCCAGCAGCGGCGGGACTCGTGAGACCCGGTACTTC.

V and J are TRBV7-2 and TRBJ2-1; 8 bases line up with TRBD2. Germline CDR1 is SGHTA and CDR2 is FQGNSA. The CDR3 is 16 residues long. The ends lost 4 bases at V and 2 bases at J; junction bases unmatched: 7. The CDR3 coding sequence is TGTGCCAGCAGCTCCGTTAGCGGGACGACCTACAATGAGCAGTTCTTC. This encodes CASSSVSGTTYNEQFF.

There are a few counts of this clonotype. The chain recombines TRBV24-1 with TRBJ1-4; 10 bases match TRBD1. Germline V gene lookup returns CDR1 KGHDR and CDR2 SFDVKD. This CDR3 contains 15 residues. Trimming took 2 bases from V and 7 from J; bases not matched to a gene: 3. The CDR3 nucleotides read TGTGCCACCAGTGATTCCGGGACAGGGGCTGAAAAACTGTTTTTT. Translated, it gives CATSDSGTGAEKLFF.

This clonotype was counted only a few times. The rearrangement joins TRBV7-9 to TRBJ1-2; D ambiguous. The CDR3 contains 15 residues. Germline assignment: CDR1 SEHNR and CDR2 FQNEAQ (reference sequence). V was clipped by 8 bases and J by 4 bases, with 20 bases between them. The CDR3 sequence: CASRAVGAATYGYTF. The CDR3 DNA sequence: TGTGCCAGCCGGGCAGTCGGTGCGGCAACCTATGGCTACACCTTC. The full variable domain, rest sourced from reference TRBV7-9 and TRBJ1-2, is DTGVSQNPRHKITKRGQNVTFRCDPISEHNRLYWYRQTLGQGPEFLTYFQNEAQLEKSRLLSDRFSAERPKGSFSTLEIQRTEQGDSAMYLCASRAVGAATYGYTFGSGTRLTVV.

The V gene is TRBV6-5, the J gene TRBJ2-5; possibly TRBD1 for D (6 bases). The J call is in doubt because the DNA end fits TRBJ2-7 better. The CDR3 spans 12 residues. From germline, CDR1 is MNHEY and CDR2 SVGAGI. The CDR3 is CASGTPNYEQYF. The CDR3 bases are TGTGCCAGCGGGACACCGAACTACGAGCAGTACTTC.

This clonotype was seen a handful of times. The V gene is TRBV7-3, the J gene TRBJ2-7; D may be TRBD2 (6 bases). The CDR3 covers 13 residues. With 2 bases removed from V and 6 bases from J, the gap between germline ends came to 11 bases. Germline V gene sequence: CDR1 SGHTA, CDR2 FQGTGA. The CDR3 nucleotides read TGTGCCAGCAGCTTAGATACGGGGGTCGAGCAGTACTTC. Translating gives CASSLDTGVEQYF.

This clonotype was picked up a small number of times. A read error may produce the germline difference seen at one junction end. The chain recombines TRBV5-1 with TRBJ1-1; 10 bases map to TRBD1. From germline, CDR1 is SGHRS and CDR2 YFSETQ. The CDR3 contains 16 residues. The CDR3 sequence is CASSSGTGAMNAEAFF. CDR3 nucleotides: TGCGCCAGCAGCTCAGGGACAGGGGCTATGAACGCTGAAGCTTTCTTT.

This clonotype was detected only a few times. The J gene is TRBJ1-1, the V gene TRBV12-3 or TRBV12-4; TRBD1 agrees at 7 bases. The ends lost 6 bases at V and 0 bases at J; junction bases unmatched: 7. The CDR3 covers 15 residues. The CDR3 reads CASRPGTALNTEAFF. CDR3 DNA: TGTGCCAGCAGGCCCGGGACAGCTTTGAACACTGAAGCTTTCTTT.

This clonotype was seen more than once but under ten times. The chain employs TRBV20-1 and TRBJ1-2; TRBD1 matches at 9 bases. CDR1 is DFQATT, CDR2 SNEGSKA, per germline (reference sequence). The CDR3 is 12 residues long. The trim removed 6 bases at V and 6 bases at J, leaving 5 bases unmatched. In nucleotides, the CDR3 is TGCAGTGCCGCCTGGGACAGGGATGGCTACACCTTC. It yields the protein CSAAWDRDGYTF.

V gene TRBV28 combines with J gene TRBJ2-3; 12 bases line up with TRBD2. Germline V gene sequence: CDR1 MDHEN, CDR2 SYDVKM. After removal of 2 bases from V and 4 bases from J, the junction contained 4 bases not matched to a gene. The CDR3 has 16 amino acids. The CDR3 protein is CASSLDLAGGADTQYF. The CDR3 bases are TGTGCCAGCAGTTTAGATCTAGCGGGGGGGGCAGATACGCAGTATTTT.

J is TRBJ1-4 and V is TRBV12-3 or TRBV12-4, with 7 bases aligning to TRBD1. This CDR3 comprises 15 residues. V gave up 6 bases and J gave up 8 bases; unmatched junction bases: 12. The CDR3, as DNA: TGTGCCAGCAGCCTTGTGACAGGGAGAAGCGAAAAACTGTTTTTT. Its protein is CASSLVTGRSEKLFF.

This clonotype turned up a few times. The chain recombines TRBV7-9 with TRBJ1-2, with TRBD1 matching 10 bases. The CDR3 length is 13 residues. The ends lost 4 bases at V and 7 bases at J; junction bases unmatched: 3. The germline CDR1 and CDR2 sequences are SEHNR and FQNEAQ (reference sequence). The CDR3 bases are TGTGCCAGCAGCTCCCGGGACAGGGGTGGCTACACCTTC. This codes for CASSSRDRGGYTF.

In DNA form, the CDR3 reads TGTGCCAGCATAGACGGGGGGGTCACAGATACGCAGTATTTT. Translated, it gives CASIDGGVTDTQYF. The chain uses TRBV28 and TRBJ2-3, with 8 bases lining up with TRBD2. CDR1 and CDR2 from the germline V gene are MDHEN and SYDVKM. After removal of 7 bases from V and 2 bases from J, the junction contained 5 bases not matched to a gene. The CDR3 runs 14 residues.

The chain uses TRBV5-6 and TRBJ2-1; 9 nucleotides match TRBD1. The trim removed 5 bases at V and 1 base at J, leaving 7 bases unmatched. CDR1 and CDR2 (germline): SGHDT, YYEEEE. The CDR3 is 16 amino acids. For the CDR3, the DNA is TGTGCCAGCAGTTATACCGGGACAGGGTCCTACAATGAGCAGTTCTTC. It encodes CASSYTGTGSYNEQFF.

The V and J genes are TRBV29-1 and TRBJ2-5, with D perhaps given as TRBD1 or TRBD2 (5 bases each). Trimming took off 3 bases at V and 9 bases at J, with 14 bases between the two ends. The CDR3 runs 12 residues. Germline values: CDR1 SQVTM, CDR2 ANQGSEA. The chain's CDR3 is CSVDGARGAQYF. In DNA, the CDR3 is TGCAGCGTTGACGGCGCCCGAGGGGCCCAGTACTTC.

This clonotype has only one observation. At one end the junction does not follow the germline gene, possibly because of a read error. The chain uses TRBV2 and TRBJ2-7; 8 nucleotides line up with TRBD1. Germline-derived CDR1 and CDR2 are SNHLY and FYNNEI. This CDR3 has 14 residues. The CDR3 nucleotides read TGTGCCAGCAATTCCGGGACAGGATCCTGCGAGCAGTACTTC. This translates into CASNSGTGSCEQYF. Variable domain in full (rest from reference TRBV2 and TRBJ2-7): EPEVTQTPSHQVTQMGQEVILRCVPISNHLYFYWYRQILGQKVEFLVSFYNNEISEKSEIFDDQFSVERPDGSNFTLKIRSTKLEDSAMYFCASNSGTGSCEQYFGPGTRLTVT.

This clonotype was observed a handful of times. V gene TRBV3-1 combines with J gene TRBJ1-2; D ambiguous. The germline CDR1 and CDR2 sequences are LGHDT and YNNKEL (reference sequence). This CDR3 is 12 amino acids long. The V gene lost 2 bases and the J gene lost 5 bases, with 6 bases spanning the gap. This CDR3 is CASSQPMYGYTF. CDR3 DNA: TGTGCCAGCAGCCAACCAATGTATGGCTACACCTTC.

CDR3 sequence reads: CASSPGGGFDLYEQYF. The CDR3 bases are TGTGCCAGCTCACCGGGCGGGGGGTTCGACCTTTACGAGCAGTACTTC. V usage is TRBV18 and J usage is TRBJ2-7; 8 nucleotides align to TRBD2. The junction had 11 bases not matched to a gene; V was cut back by 3 bases and J by 4 bases. The CDR3 has 16 amino acids. The V gene's germline CDR1 is KGHSH and CDR2 LQKENI.

This clonotype was observed a few times. The chain has TRBV5-1 and TRBJ2-1; unclear D gene. Germline CDR1 reads SGHRS; CDR2 reads YFSETQ. This CDR3 spans 13 amino acids. Trimming stripped 7 bases from V and 8 bases from J, with 16 bases between. DNA for the CDR3: TGCGCCAGCCGTCTGGGTTCGTGGGATGAGCAGTTCTTC. Its protein is CASRLGSWDEQFF.

This clonotype was seen only a few times. This chain links TRBV19 with TRBJ2-4; D is possibly TRBD1 (6 bases). The CDR3 covers 13 residues. Germline values: CDR1 LNHDA, CDR2 SQIVND (reference sequence). V was shortened by 4 bases and J by 6 bases, with 10 bases between the two germline ends. CDR3 coding DNA: TGTGCCAGTAGTACCCCGGACAGAAACATTCAGTACTTC. It is translated as CASSTPDRNIQYF.

The chain uses TRBV4-1 and TRBJ1-5; maybe TRBD1 (6 bases). The length of the CDR3 is 18 residues. Germline V CDR1 and CDR2: MGHRA, YSYEKL. Trimming pared 0 bases from V and 4 bases from J, leaving 19 bases between. The CDR3 region has the DNA TGCGCCAGCAGCCAAGATAAAGGGGGGCAGGGGAGAAATCAGCCCCAGCATTTT. Translating gives CASSQDKGGQGRNQPQHF.

This clonotype was recorded a few times. V usage is TRBV3-1 and J usage is TRBJ2-1; 9 nucleotides line up with TRBD2. CDR1 and CDR2 from the germline V gene are LGHDT and YNNKEL (reference sequence). This CDR3 is 15 amino acids long. V was pared by 0 bases and J by 3 bases, with 0 bases of the junction left unmatched. CDR3 coding DNA: TGTGCCAGCAGCCAAGATAGCGGGAGCTACAATGAGCAGTTCTTC. Amino acid sequence: CASSQDSGSYNEQFF.

The chain links TRBV24-1 to TRBJ2-1, with 13 bases matching TRBD2. Germline V lookup: CDR1 KGHDR, CDR2 SFDVKD. V was pared by 11 bases and J by 1 base, with 7 bases of the junction left unmatched. CDR3 length: 16 residues. The CDR3 protein is CAISGTSGASYNEQFF. CDR3 coding DNA: TGTGCCATCTCGGGGACTAGCGGGGCATCCTACAATGAGCAGTTCTTC.

The sample holds many counts of this clonotype. This chain links TRBV4-3 with TRBJ1-5; D is perhaps TRBD1 (6 bases). Germline CDR1 reads LGHNA; CDR2 reads YSLEER. Trimming stripped 3 bases from V and 6 bases from J, with 15 bases between. The CDR3 runs 15 residues. DNA for the CDR3: TGCGCCAGCAGCCAGGAGTTCGGGGGGCCTCAGCCCCAGCATTTT. Amino acids: CASSQEFGGPQPQHF.

The chain combines TRBV6-1 with TRBJ1-1, with unresolved D. V lost 7 bases and J 3 bases, leaving 18 bases between the germline ends. Germline V gene sequence: CDR1 MNHNS, CDR2 SASEGT. This CDR3 region has 15 residues. CDR3 region: CASTLTWEGDTEAFF. DNA of the CDR3: TGTGCCAGCACCTTGACCTGGGAGGGAGACACTGAAGCTTTCTTT.